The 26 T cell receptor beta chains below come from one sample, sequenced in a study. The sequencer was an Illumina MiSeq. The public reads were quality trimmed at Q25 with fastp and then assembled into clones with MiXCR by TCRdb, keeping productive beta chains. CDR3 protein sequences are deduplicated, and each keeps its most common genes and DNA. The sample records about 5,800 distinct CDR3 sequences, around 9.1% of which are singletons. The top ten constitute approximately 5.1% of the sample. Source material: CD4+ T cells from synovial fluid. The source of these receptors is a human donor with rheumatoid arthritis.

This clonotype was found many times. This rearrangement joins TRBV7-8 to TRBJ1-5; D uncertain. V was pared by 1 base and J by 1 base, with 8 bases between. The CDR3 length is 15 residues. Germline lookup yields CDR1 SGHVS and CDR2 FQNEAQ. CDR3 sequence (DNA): TGTGCCAGCAGCTTAGTCTTCGGCAGCAATCAGCCCCAGCATTTT. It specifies CASSLVFGSNQPQHF.

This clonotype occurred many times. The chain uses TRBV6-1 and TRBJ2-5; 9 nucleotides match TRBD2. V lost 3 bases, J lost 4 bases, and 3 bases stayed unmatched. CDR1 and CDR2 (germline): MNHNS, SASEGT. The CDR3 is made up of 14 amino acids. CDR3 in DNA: TGTGCCAGCAGTGACCTAGCGGGAATAGAGACCCAGTACTTC. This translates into CASSDLAGIETQYF.

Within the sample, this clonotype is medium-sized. This CDR3 reads CASSPRVGFQETQYF. The CDR3 nucleotides read TGTGCCAGCTCACCAAGGGTAGGCTTCCAAGAGACCCAGTACTTC. This chain joins TRBV18 and TRBJ2-5, with no clear D. Trimming took off 2 bases at V and 1 base at J, with 11 bases between the two ends. Germline loops: CDR1 KGHSH, CDR2 LQKENI. The CDR3 has 15 residues.

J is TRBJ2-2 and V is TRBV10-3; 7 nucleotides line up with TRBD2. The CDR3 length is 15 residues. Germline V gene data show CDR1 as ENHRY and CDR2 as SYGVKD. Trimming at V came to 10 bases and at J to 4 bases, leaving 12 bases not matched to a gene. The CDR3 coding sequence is TGTGCCAGCCTCCCCGGCGGGAGAGGCACCGGGGAGCTGTTTTTT. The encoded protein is CASLPGGRGTGELFF.

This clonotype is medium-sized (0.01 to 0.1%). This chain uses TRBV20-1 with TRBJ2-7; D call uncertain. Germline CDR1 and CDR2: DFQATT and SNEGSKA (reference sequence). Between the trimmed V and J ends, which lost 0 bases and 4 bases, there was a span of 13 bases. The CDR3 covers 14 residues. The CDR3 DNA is TGCAGTGCTAGAGACCCCCTTGGCTCGTACGAGCAGTACTTC. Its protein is CSARDPLGSYEQYF.

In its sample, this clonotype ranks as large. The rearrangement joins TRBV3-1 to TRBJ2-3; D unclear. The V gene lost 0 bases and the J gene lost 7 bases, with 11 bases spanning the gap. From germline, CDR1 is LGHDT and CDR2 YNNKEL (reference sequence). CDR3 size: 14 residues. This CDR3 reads CASSQDTTSHTQYF. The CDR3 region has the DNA TGTGCCAGCAGCCAAGATACGACTTCCCATACGCAGTATTTT.

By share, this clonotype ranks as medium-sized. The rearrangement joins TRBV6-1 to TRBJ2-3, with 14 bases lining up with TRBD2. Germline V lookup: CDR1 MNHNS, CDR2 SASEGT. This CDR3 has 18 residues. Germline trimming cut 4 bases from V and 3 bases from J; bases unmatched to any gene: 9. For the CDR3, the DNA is TGTGCCAGCAGTGGCGGGACTAGCGGGAGCCCTACAACAGATACGCAGTATTTT. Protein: CASSGGTSGSPTTDTQYF.

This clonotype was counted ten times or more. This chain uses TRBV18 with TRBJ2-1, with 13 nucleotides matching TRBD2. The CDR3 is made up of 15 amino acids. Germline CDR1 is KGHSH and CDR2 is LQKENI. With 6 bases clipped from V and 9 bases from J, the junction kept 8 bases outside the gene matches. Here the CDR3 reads CASSPGTSGIGEQFF. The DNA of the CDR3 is TGTGCCAGCTCCCCCGGGACTAGCGGGATTGGTGAGCAGTTCTTC.

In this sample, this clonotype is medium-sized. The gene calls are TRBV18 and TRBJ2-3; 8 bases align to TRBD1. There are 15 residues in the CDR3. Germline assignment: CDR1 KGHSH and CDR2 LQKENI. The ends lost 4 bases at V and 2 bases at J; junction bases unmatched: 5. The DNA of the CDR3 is TGTGCCAGCTCACGACAGGGGACTCACACAGATACGCAGTATTTT. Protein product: CASSRQGTHTDTQYF.

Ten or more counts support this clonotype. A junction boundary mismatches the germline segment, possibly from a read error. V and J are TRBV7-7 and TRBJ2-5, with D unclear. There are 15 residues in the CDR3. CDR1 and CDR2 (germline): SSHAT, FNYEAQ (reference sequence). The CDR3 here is CASSLGGSAQETQYF. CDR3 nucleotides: TGTGCTAGCAGCTTAGGTGGGTCGGCACAAGAGACCCAGTACTTC.

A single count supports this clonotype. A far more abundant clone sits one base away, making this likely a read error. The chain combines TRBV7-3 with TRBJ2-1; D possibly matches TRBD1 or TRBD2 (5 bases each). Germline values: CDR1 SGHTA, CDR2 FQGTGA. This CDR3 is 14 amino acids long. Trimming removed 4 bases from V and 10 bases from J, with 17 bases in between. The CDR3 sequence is CASSSGTLEGEQFF. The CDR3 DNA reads TGTGCCAGCAGCTCCGGGACCCTGGAAGGAGAGCAGTTCTTC.

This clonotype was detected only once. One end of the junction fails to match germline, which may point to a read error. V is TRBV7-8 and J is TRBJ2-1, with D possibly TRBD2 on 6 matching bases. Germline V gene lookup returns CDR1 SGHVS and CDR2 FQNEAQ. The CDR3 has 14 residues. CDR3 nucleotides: TGTGCCAGCAGCTCAAGGATTATGGGGGGAAGGACGGGCTTC. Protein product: CASSSRIMGGRTGF.

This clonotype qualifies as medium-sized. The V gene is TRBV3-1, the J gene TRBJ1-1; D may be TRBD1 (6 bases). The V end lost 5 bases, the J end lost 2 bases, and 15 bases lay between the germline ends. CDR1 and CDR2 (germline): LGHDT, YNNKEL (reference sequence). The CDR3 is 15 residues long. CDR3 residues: CASSWAGAANTEAFF. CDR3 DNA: TGTGCCAGCAGCTGGGCAGGGGCCGCTAACACTGAAGCTTTCTTT.

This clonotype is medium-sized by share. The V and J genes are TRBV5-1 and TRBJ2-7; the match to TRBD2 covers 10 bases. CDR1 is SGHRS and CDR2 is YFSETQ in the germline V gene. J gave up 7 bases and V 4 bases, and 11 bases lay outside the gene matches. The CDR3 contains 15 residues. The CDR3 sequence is CASSTSGTVRGEQYF. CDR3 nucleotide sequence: TGCGCCAGCAGCACTAGCGGGACCGTGCGGGGGGAGCAGTACTTC.

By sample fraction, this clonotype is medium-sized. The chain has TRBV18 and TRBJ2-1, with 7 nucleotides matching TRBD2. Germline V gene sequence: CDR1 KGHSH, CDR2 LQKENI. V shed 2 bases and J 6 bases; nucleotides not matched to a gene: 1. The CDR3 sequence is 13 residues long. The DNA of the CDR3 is TGTGCCAGCTCACCAGGGACTACCAATGAGCAGTTCTTC. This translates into CASSPGTTNEQFF.

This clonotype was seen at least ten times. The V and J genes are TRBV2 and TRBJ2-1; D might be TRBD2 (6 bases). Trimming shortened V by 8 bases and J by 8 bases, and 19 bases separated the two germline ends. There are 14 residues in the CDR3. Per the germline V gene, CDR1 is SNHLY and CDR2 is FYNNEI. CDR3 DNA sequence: TGTGCCAGCTCGAGCGATGCGGGAAGATATGAGCAGTTCTTC. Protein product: CASSSDAGRYEQFF.

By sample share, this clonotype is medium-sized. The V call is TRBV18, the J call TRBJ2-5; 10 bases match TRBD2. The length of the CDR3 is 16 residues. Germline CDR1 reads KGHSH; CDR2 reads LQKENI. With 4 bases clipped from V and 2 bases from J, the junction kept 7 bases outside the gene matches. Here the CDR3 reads CASSRNQLAGQETQYF. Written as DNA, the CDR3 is TGTGCCAGCTCACGCAACCAACTAGCGGGACAAGAGACCCAGTACTTC.

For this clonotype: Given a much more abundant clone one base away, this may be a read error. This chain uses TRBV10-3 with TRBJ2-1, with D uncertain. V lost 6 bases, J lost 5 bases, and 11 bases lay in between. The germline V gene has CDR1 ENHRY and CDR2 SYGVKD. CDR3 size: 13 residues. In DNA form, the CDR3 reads TGTGCCATCAGAGGGTTGGAAAACAATGAGCAGTTCTTC. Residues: CAIRGLENNEQFF.

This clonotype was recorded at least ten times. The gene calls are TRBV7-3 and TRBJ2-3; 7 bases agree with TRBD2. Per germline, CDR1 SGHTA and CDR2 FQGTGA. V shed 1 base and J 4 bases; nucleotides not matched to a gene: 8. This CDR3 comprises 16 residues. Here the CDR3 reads CASSLMGGSISDTQYF. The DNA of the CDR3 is TGTGCCAGCAGCTTAATGGGCGGGAGTATTTCAGATACGCAGTATTTT.

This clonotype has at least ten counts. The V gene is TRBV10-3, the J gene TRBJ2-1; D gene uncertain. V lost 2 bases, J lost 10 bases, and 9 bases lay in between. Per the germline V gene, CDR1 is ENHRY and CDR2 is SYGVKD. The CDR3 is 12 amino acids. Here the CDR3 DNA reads TGTGCCATCAGTGAGCGGGCAGCCGAGCAGTTCTTC. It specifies CAISERAAEQFF.

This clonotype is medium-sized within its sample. CDR3: CASSKGSRRGYEQYF. Written as DNA, the CDR3 is TGTGCCAGCAGCAAAGGAAGTCGCAGGGGCTACGAGCAGTACTTC. The chain has TRBV21-1 and TRBJ2-7; the table calls TRBD1, which could not be checked here. TRBV21-1 is deemed a pseudogene. This CDR3 is 15 amino acids long.

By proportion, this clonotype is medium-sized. The CDR3 DNA follows: TGTGCCAGCAGCTTGGGAACGACAGGGCAAGAGACCCAGTACTTC. The encoded protein is CASSLGTTGQETQYF. The genes are TRBV5-4 and TRBJ2-5, with TRBD1 matching 7 bases. Germline values: CDR1 SGHNT, CDR2 YYREEE (reference sequence). The CDR3 has 15 residues. V lost 0 bases and J lost 2; bases outside the gene matches: 4.

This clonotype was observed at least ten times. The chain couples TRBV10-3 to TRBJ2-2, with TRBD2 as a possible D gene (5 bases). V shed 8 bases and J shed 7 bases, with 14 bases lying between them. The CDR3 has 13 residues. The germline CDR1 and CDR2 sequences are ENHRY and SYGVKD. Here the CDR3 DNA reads TGTGCCATCGCTCCCCATGAGGGCGGGGAGCTGTTTTTT. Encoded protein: CAIAPHEGGELFF.

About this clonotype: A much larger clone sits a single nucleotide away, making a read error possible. CDR3 amino acids: CASSLVGSTHNEQFF. The CDR3 coding sequence is TGTGCCAGCAGCTTGGTGGGCAGTACCCACAATGAGCAGTTCTTC. This chain connects TRBV7-2 to TRBJ2-1; D not resolved. This CDR3 has 15 residues. V was shortened by 3 bases and J by 5 bases, with 14 bases between the two germline ends. Germline lookup yields CDR1 SGHTA and CDR2 FQGNSA.

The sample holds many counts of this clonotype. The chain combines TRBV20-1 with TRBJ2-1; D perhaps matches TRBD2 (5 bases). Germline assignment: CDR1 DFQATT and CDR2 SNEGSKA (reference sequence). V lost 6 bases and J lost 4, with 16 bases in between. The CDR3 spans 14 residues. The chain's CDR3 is CSATRGSEYNEQFF. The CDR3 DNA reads TGCAGTGCAACCAGAGGTAGCGAGTACAATGAGCAGTTCTTC.

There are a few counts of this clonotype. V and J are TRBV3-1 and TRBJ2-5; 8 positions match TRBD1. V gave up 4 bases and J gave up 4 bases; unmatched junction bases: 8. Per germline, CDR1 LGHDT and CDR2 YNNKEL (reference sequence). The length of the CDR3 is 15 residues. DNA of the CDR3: TGTGCCAGCAGCCGGTTCAGGGGGCGTGGAGAGACCCAGTACTTC. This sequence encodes CASSRFRGRGETQYF.